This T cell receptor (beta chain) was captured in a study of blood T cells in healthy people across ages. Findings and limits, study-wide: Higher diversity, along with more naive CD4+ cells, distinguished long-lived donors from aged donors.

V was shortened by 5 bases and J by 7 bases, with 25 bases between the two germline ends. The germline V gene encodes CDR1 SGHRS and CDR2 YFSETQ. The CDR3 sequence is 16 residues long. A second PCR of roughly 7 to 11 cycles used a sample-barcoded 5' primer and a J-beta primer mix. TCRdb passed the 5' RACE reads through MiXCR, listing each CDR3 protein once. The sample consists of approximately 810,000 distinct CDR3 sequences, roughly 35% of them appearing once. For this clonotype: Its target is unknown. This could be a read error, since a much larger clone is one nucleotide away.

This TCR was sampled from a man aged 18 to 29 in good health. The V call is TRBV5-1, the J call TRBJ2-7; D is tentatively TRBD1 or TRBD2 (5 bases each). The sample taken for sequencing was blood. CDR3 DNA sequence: TGCGCCAGCAGATTGTCGGGACGGTCAACCTACAATGAGCAGTACTTC. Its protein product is CASRLSGRSTYNEQYF.